This TCR beta chain was found in a study of blood T cell repertoires in COVID-19. In the authors' methods: Using reference gene primer amplification, nucleated cell counts were estimated. Sequencing was performed with immunoSEQ multiplex PCR; in TCRdb, only in-frame clones are kept and a portion is missing. V and J calls and clone size are copied from that table; D and trimming were computed from the DNA. The sample shows almost 400,000 clones, around 87% of them seen only once. Trimming removed 5 bases from V and 3 bases from J, with 11 bases in between. This CDR3 contains 13 residues. The chain couples TRBV12-3 or TRBV12-4 to TRBJ2-7; D not resolved. The clonotype originates from a woman in her sixties or seventies with COVID-19, enrolled during active disease. The material sequenced was peripheral blood. The CDR3 bases are TGTGCCAGCAGTGAACAGAAGTTCTACGAGCAGTACTTC. Its protein product is CASSEQKFYEQYF.